These 9 T cell receptor beta chains share one sample of origin, sequenced in a study of blood T cell repertoires in COVID-19. Assay: immunoSEQ multiplex PCR; the TCRdb copy retains only in-frame clones and omits some. The sample has 80,000 to 100,000 clones; roughly 70% are singletons. The sequenced sample consisted of peripheral blood. All receptors derive from a man aged 65 to 85 with COVID-19, enrolled during active disease.

This clone was picked up a small number of times. The rearrangement joins TRBV28 to TRBJ1-6, with 8 positions matching TRBD1. Germline CDR1 MDHEN, CDR2 SYDVKM. Germline trimming cut 5 bases from V and 8 bases from J; bases unmatched to any gene: 5. CDR3 length: 14 amino acids. CDR3: CASSLGTGDSPLHF. The CDR3 DNA is TGTGCCAGCAGTCTCGGGACAGGTGATTCACCCCTCCACTTT.

The chain combines TRBV7-8 with TRBJ2-1, with 7 nucleotides matching TRBD2. The CDR3 extends over 17 amino acids. Germline loops: CDR1 SGHVS, CDR2 FQNEAQ. Germline trimming cut 2 bases from V and 0 bases from J; bases unmatched to any gene: 7. CDR3 bases: TGTGCCAGCAGCTTAAGGGCAGCGGGATTCTCCTACAATGAGCAGTTCTTC. Its translation: CASSLRAAGFSYNEQFF.

This chain connects TRBV19 to TRBJ1-3; D possibly corresponds to TRBD1 (5 bases). Trimming removed 5 bases at V and 0 bases at J, with 14 bases between. CDR3 size: 16 residues. Germline V CDR1 and CDR2: LNHDA, SQIVND (reference sequence). CDR3 sequence (DNA): TGTGCCAGTAGTCCACAGGCCCGAATCTCTGGAAACACCATATATTTT. It codes for CASSPQARISGNTIYF.

The chain couples TRBV4-3 to TRBJ2-3; a weak D match, TRBD2 (6 bases). Between the trimmed V and J ends, which lost 0 bases and 4 bases, there was a span of 17 bases. The CDR3 spans 17 residues. Germline V CDR1 and CDR2: LGHNA, YSLEER. CDR3 in amino acids: CASSQDKSQWGADTQYF. Here the CDR3 DNA reads TGCGCCAGCAGCCAAGATAAGTCCCAGTGGGGGGCAGATACGCAGTATTTT.

This clone turned up a few times. This rearrangement joins TRBV27 to TRBJ2-7, with 10 bases aligning to TRBD2. CDR3 size: 14 residues. Germline V gives CDR1 MNHEY, CDR2 SMNVEV (reference sequence). V lost 6 bases to trimming and J lost 6 bases; unmatched junction nucleotides: 8. Here the CDR3 DNA reads TGTGCCAGCAGCCCAGCGGGAGGGTCTTCCGAGCAGTACTTC. Amino acid sequence: CASSPAGGSSEQYF.

The chain carries TRBV6-1 and TRBJ2-1, with D possibly being TRBD1 (6 bases). The CDR3 runs 14 residues. Deletions cut 6 bases from V and 6 bases from J, with 15 bases between. Germline CDR1 is MNHNS and CDR2 is SASEGT. The CDR3 coding sequence is TGTGCCAGCAGAGTGAACGACAGGTTCAATGAGCAGTTCTTC. It yields the protein CASRVNDRFNEQFF.

This chain links TRBV6-5 with TRBJ1-5; TRBD1 agrees at 11 bases. V gave up 6 bases and J gave up 4 bases; unmatched junction bases: 2. The CDR3 spans 14 residues. In germline, CDR1 is MNHEY, CDR2 SVGAGI. CDR3 loop: CASRWDRGNQPQHF. The CDR3 nucleotides are TGTGCCAGCAGGTGGGACAGGGGGAATCAGCCCCAGCATTTT.

The chain links TRBV12-3 or TRBV12-4 to TRBJ2-2; TRBD1 might be the D (5 bases). V lost 3 bases and J lost 3, with 5 bases in between. This CDR3 comprises 13 residues. The CDR3, as DNA: TGTGCCAGCAGTTTGGGGCACACCGGGGAGCTGTTTTTT. Translating it yields CASSLGHTGELFF.

The J gene is TRBJ1-3, the V gene TRBV6-5; D is perhaps TRBD1 (6 bases). The V end lost 6 bases, the J end lost 7 bases, and 16 bases lay between the germline ends. Germline V gene sequence: CDR1 MNHEY, CDR2 SVGAGI. This CDR3 is built from 14 residues. The DNA of the CDR3 is TGTGCCAGCAGCCAGGGACATAGACGGAACACCATATATTTT. Translation: CASSQGHRRNTIYF.